These T cell receptor beta chains were read from a single sample in a study of long-term antiretroviral therapy in people with HIV. Produced via immunoSEQ multiplex PCR; TCRdb's table is partial and in-frame only. The sample includes over 10,000 clones, roughly four fifths of them seen just once. The specimen was unsorted PBMCs, collected 0.5 years before starting antiretroviral therapy. The source is a woman in her thirties or forties with HIV. Each CDR3 is given with its conserved first and last residue. D genes are given only for firm matches. The size entry is marked missing in some rows and otherwise reads once, few, many or a size class.

CDR3nt | CDR3aa | abundance | j_gene | v_gene | len | d_gene
TGTGCCAGCAGCCTGGGACAGGGATTTGCCGAGCAGTACTTC | CASSLGQGFAEQYF | . | TRBJ2-7 | TRBV5-6 | 14 | TRBD1
TGTGCCTGGAGAACAGGCGGCGAGACCCAGTACTTC | CAWRTGGETQYF | few | TRBJ2-5 | TRBV30 | 12 | .
TGTGCCAGCAGCACCCCCGCCTACCGAAGATTCGAGCAGTACTTC | CASSTPAYRRFEQYF | . | TRBJ2-7 | TRBV11-2 | 15 | .
TGTGCCGGGGGGACACTCTACGAGCAGTACTTC | CAGGTLYEQYF | . | TRBJ2-7 | TRBV5-8 | 11 | .
TGTGCCAGCAGCCTCACAGATACGCAGTATTTT | CASSLTDTQYF | few | TRBJ2-3 | TRBV7-8 | 11 | .
TGTGCCAGCAGCCCCGGGGGGTACAATGAGCAGTTCTTC | CASSPGGYNEQFF | . | TRBJ2-1 | TRBV7-7 | 13 | TRBD2
TGTGCCAGCTCACCGGGGGAGAGGTACGAGCAGTACTTC | CASSPGERYEQYF | . | TRBJ2-7 | TRBV18 | 13 | .
TGTGCCAGTAGTATCCAGGGCCATAGCAATCAGCCCCAGCATTTT | CASSIQGHSNQPQHF | . | TRBJ1-5 | TRBV19 | 15 | .
TGTGCCAGCAGCCGCCCAGACAGGGAGAATGAGCAGTTCTTC | CASSRPDRENEQFF | . | TRBJ2-1 | TRBV13 | 14 | TRBD1
TGTGCCAGCAGCTTAATGGGAGCAGGGGGCATTGAAGCTTTCTTT | CASSLMGAGGIEAFF | . | TRBJ1-1 | TRBV7-8 | 15 | TRBD1
TGTGCCAGCAGTTTATCTCTCGGGGGCCGCACAGATACGCAGTATTTT | CASSLSLGGRTDTQYF | once | TRBJ2-3 | TRBV27 | 16 | .
TGTGCCAGCAGCTTACGGACTCCGGCGCAGAGTACGCAGTATTTT | CASSLRTPAQSTQYF | . | TRBJ2-3 | TRBV5-6 | 15 | .
TGTGCCAGCAGTGAAGCTTGGACAGGGGATGCTTACGGCTACACCTTC | CASSEAWTGDAYGYTF | . | TRBJ1-2 | TRBV6-1 | 16 | TRBD1
TGCGCCAGCAGCTGGGGAACGAACACTGAAGCTTTCTTT | CASSWGTNTEAFF | few | TRBJ1-1 | TRBV5-1 | 13 | .
TGTGCCAGCAGGGACAGGGGTTGGGATGAGCAGTTCTTC | CASRDRGWDEQFF | . | TRBJ2-1 | TRBV6-6 | 13 | TRBD1
TGTGCCAGCAGCCCTTCGGGGGGTTTTTCCGGGGAGCTGTTTTTT | CASSPSGGFSGELFF | once | TRBJ2-2 | TRBV14 | 15 | TRBD2
TGTGCCAGCAGCAAAGACCACAGCCTTAATGAAAAACTGTTTTTT | CASSKDHSLNEKLFF | . | TRBJ1-4 | TRBV21-1 | 15 | .
TGTGCCAGCAGCGCCTCCGGGGTAGGGGGGTACGAGCAGTACTTC | CASSASGVGGYEQYF | once | TRBJ2-7 | TRBV9 | 15 | .
TGTGCCAGCAGCTTGAGGTTAGGGGGCGGTTCACCCCTCCACTTT | CASSLRLGGGSPLHF | . | TRBJ1-6 | TRBV5-6 | 15 | TRBD1
TGCAGTGCTAGTCGAGCCGGGGAGCTGTTTTTT | CSASRAGELFF | . | TRBJ2-2 | TRBV20-1 | 11 | .
TGTGCCAGCATCCCCGGGAGACAGGGAAGACTAGCGGGGGGAAAAGAGACCCAGTACTTC | CASIPGRQGRLAGGKETQYF | few | TRBJ2-5 | TRBV12-1 | 20 | .
TGTGCCAGCAGCCCTCGGGACTTGTCCTACAATGAGCAGTTCTTC | CASSPRDLSYNEQFF | . | TRBJ2-1 | TRBV7-9 | 15 | .
TGTGCCCTGCGGGACGACTCCTACGAGCAGTACTTC | CALRDDSYEQYF | . | TRBJ2-7 | TRBV30 | 12 | .
TGTGCCAGCAGTGAAGTGGAGGACGAAGCTTTCTTT | CASSEVEDEAFF | once | TRBJ1-1 | TRBV2 | 12 | .
TGTGCCAGCAGCTTGGTTGACAGGACGAACACTGAAGCTTTCTTT | CASSLVDRTNTEAFF | . | TRBJ1-1 | TRBV5-6 | 15 | .
TGTGCCAGCAGTGAGGGGCGTAATCAGCCCCAGCATTTT | CASSEGRNQPQHF | once | TRBJ1-5 | TRBV2 | 13 | .
TGTGCCAGCACTTTTCAAGGTGGGAACGAGCAGTACTTC | CASTFQGGNEQYF | . | TRBJ2-7 | TRBV27 | 13 | .
TGTGCCAGCAGCCACGGGGAAATTAAGGGTGAGCAGTTCTTC | CASSHGEIKGEQFF | . | TRBJ2-1 | TRBV6-6 | 14 | .
TGTGCCAGCAGCGTAGCTAGCGGGAATGGGAATGAGCAGTTCTTC | CASSVASGNGNEQFF | . | TRBJ2-1 | TRBV9 | 15 | TRBD2
TGTGCCAGCAGCTCTAAACCGGGACCCCAGAACACTGAAGCTTTCTTT | CASSSKPGPQNTEAFF | . | TRBJ1-1 | TRBV7-9 | 16 | .
TGTGCCAGTAGTAGAGCTAAGGGCCCGGAAAACACCATATATTTT | CASSRAKGPENTIYF | . | TRBJ1-3 | TRBV19 | 15 | .
TGCGCCAGCAGCTTGTCGTCGGGGGGTGATGGGGAGCTGTTTTTT | CASSLSSGGDGELFF | once | TRBJ2-2 | TRBV5-1 | 15 | TRBD2